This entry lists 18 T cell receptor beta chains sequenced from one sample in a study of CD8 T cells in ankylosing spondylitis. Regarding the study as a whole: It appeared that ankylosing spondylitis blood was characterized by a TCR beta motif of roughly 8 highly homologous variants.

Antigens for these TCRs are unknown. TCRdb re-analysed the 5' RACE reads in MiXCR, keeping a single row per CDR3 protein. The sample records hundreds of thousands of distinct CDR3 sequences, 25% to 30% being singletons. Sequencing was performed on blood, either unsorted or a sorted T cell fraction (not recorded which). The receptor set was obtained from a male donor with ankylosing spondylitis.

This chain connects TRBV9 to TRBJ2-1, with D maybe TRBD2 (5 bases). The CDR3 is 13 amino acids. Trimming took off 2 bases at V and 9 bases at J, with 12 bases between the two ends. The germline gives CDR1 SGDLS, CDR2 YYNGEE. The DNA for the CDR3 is TGTGCCAGCAGCGTCGACTACTTGGGTGAGCAGTTCTTC. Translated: CASSVDYLGEQFF.

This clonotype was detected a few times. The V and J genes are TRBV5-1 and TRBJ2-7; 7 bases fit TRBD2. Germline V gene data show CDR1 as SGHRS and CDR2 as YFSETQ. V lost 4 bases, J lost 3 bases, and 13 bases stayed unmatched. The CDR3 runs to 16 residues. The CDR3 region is CASSPTSTSKLYEQYF. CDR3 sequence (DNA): TGCGCCAGCAGCCCGACTAGCACTAGTAAGCTCTACGAGCAGTACTTC. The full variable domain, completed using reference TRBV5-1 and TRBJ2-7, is KAGVTQTPRYLIKTRGQQVTLSCSPISGHRSVSWYQQTPGQGLQFLFEYFSETQRNKGNFPGRFSGRQFSNSRSEMNVSTLELGDSALYLCASSPTSTSKLYEQYFGPGTRLTVT.

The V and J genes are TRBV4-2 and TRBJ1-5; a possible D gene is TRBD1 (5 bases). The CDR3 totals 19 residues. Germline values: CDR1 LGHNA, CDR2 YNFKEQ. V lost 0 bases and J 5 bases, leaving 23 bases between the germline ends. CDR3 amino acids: CASSQESVVSGRVYQPQHF. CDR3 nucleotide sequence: TGTGCCAGCAGCCAAGAGTCAGTGGTTTCTGGCAGGGTTTATCAGCCCCAGCATTTT.

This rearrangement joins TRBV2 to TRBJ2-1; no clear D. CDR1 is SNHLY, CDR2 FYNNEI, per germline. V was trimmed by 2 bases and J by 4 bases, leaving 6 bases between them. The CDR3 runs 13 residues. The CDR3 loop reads CASSESVYNEQFF. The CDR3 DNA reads TGTGCCAGCAGTGAATCGGTGTACAATGAGCAGTTCTTC.

The CDR3 nucleotides read TGCAGTGCTAGAGACCAGACTAGCGGGACCCGCGAGCAGTACTTC. It translates to CSARDQTSGTREQYF. J is TRBJ2-7 and V is TRBV20-1; 11 bases are a match to TRBD2. The V gene's germline CDR1 is DFQATT and CDR2 SNEGSKA (reference sequence). J was trimmed by 6 bases and V by 0 bases; bases with no gene match: 7. The CDR3 is 15 amino acids.

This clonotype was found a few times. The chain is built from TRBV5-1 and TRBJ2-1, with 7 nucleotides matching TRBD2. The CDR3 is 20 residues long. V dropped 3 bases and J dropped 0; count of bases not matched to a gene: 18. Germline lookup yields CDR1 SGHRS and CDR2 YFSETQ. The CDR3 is CASSSYRLAQKESSYNEQFF. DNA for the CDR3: TGCGCCAGCAGCTCCTATCGACTAGCCCAGAAAGAGAGCTCCTACAATGAGCAGTTCTTC. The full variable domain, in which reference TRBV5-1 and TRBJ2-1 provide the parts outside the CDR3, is KAGVTQTPRYLIKTRGQQVTLSCSPISGHRSVSWYQQTPGQGLQFLFEYFSETQRNKGNFPGRFSGRQFSNSRSEMNVSTLELGDSALYLCASSSYRLAQKESSYNEQFFGPGTRLTVL.

The CDR3 bases are TGCAGCGTTGACCAGGCAGGGGATGAAAAACTGTTTTTT. Amino acids: CSVDQAGDEKLFF. This chain connects TRBV29-1 to TRBJ1-4; D might be TRBD1 (6 bases). V lost 3 bases, J lost 6 bases, and 11 bases lay in between. Looked up from germline, CDR1 is SQVTM and CDR2 is ANQGSEA. The CDR3 spans 13 residues.

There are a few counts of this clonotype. In DNA, the CDR3 is TGTGCCAGCAGCTCGATGACGGATACGTATGGCTACACCTTC. Translated: CASSSMTDTYGYTF. The rearrangement links TRBV5-5 to TRBJ1-2, with unresolved D. Trimming left V 3 bases short and J 5 bases short, with 14 bases between. The CDR3 is made up of 14 amino acids. Germline CDR1 reads SGHKS; CDR2 reads YYEKEE (reference sequence).

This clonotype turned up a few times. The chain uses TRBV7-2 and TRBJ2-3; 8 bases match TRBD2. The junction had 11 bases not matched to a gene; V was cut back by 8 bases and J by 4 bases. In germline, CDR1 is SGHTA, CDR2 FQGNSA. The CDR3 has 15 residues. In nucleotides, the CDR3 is TGTGCCAGCGCATACATGTCGGGGGGGGCAGATACGCAGTATTTT. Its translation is CASAYMSGGADTQYF. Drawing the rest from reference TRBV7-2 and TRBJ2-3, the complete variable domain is GAGVSQSPSNKVTEKGKDVELRCDPISGHTALYWYRQSLGQGLEFLIYFQGNSAPDKSGLPSDRFSAERTGGSVSTLTIQRTQQEDSAVYLCASAYMSGGADTQYFGPGTRLTVL.

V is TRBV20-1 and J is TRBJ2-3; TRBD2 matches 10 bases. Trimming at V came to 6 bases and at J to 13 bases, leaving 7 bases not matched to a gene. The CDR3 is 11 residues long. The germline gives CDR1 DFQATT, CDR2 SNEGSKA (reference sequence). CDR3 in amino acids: CSASLAGVEYF. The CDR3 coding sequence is TGCAGTGCATCGCTAGCGGGAGTAGAGTATTTT.

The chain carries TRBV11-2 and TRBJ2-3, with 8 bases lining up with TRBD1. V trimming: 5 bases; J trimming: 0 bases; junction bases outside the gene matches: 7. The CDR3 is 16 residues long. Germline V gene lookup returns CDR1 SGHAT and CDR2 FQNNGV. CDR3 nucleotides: TGTGCCAGCAGCCCACAGGGGGGTATTAGCACAGATACGCAGTATTTT. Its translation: CASSPQGGISTDTQYF.

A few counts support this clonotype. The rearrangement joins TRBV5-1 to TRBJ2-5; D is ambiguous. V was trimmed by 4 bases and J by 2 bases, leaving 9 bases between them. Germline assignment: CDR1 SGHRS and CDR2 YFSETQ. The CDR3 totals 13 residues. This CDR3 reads CASSDLGQETQYF. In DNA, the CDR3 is TGCGCCAGCAGCGATTTAGGGCAAGAGACCCAGTACTTC.

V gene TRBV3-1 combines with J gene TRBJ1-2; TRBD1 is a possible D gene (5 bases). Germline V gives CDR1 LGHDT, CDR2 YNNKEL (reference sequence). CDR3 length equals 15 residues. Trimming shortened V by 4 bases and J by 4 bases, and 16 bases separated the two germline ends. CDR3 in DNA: TGTGCCAGCAGCCCCGGAGGGGCCCCTAGCTATGGCTACACCTTC. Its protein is CASSPGGAPSYGYTF.

Here the CDR3 DNA reads TGTGCCAGCAGTTTAGGGACTAGCGGCGGGGCCCCTGGGTGGACCCAGTACTTC. This encodes CASSLGTSGGAPGWTQYF. V and J are TRBV12-3 or TRBV12-4 and TRBJ2-5, with TRBD2 matching 10 bases. Unmatched junction bases numbered 15, after V lost 1 base and J lost 7 bases. The CDR3 length is 18 residues.

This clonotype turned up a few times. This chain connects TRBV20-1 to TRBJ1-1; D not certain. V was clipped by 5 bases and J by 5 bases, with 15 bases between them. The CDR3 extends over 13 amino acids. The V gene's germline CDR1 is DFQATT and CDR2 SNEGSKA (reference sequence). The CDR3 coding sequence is TGCAGTGCTCCCCCCGGGTGGGAGACTGAAGCTTTCTTT. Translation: CSAPPGWETEAFF.

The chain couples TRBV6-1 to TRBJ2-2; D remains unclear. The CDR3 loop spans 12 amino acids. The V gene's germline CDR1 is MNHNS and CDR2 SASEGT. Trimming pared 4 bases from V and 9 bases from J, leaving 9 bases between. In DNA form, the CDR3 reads TGTGCCAGCAGTGTGCTAGGGAGGGAGCTGTTTTTT. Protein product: CASSVLGRELFF.

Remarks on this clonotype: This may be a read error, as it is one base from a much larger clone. Here the CDR3 reads CASSSVQGGTEAFF. CDR3 coding DNA: TGCGCCAGCAGCTCGGTGCAGGGAGGCACTGAAGCTTTCTTT. This sequence joins TRBV5-1 and TRBJ1-1; D is perhaps TRBD1 (5 bases). CDR1 is SGHRS, CDR2 YFSETQ, per germline. Trimming cost V 3 bases and J 4 bases, with 13 bases left between them. The CDR3 is 14 residues long.

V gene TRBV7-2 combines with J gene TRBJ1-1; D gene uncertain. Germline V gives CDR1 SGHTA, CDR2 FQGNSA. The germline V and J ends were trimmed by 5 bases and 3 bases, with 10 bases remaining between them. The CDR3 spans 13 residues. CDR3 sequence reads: CASSTLRDTEAFF. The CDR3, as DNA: TGTGCCAGCAGCACTTTACGGGACACTGAAGCTTTCTTT.